This record concerns one T cell receptor beta chain sequence. As originally analysed: It was from reference gene primer amplification that nucleated cell counts were estimated. Clones were sequenced by immunoSEQ multiplex PCR, and TCRdb holds only the in-frame ones, with some missing. V, J and clone size reflect that table, while D and trimming were determined from the DNA. The sample has 65,000 to 75,000 clones, 89% seen once. The CDR3 is 15 residues long. In germline, CDR1 is LNHNV, CDR2 YYDKDF (reference sequence). V gave up 9 bases and J gave up 0 bases; unmatched junction bases: 10. The sample belongs to a study of blood T cell repertoires in COVID-19. At the level of the study: Samples representing acute and convalescent COVID-19 were sourced from the United States, Italy and Spain. In each case, the material was cDNA or gDNA derived from T cells, B-cell-depleted T cells, or PBMCs.

The receptor comes from a woman aged 45-65 years with active COVID-19. The sequenced material came from peripheral blood. V is TRBV15 and J is TRBJ2-7; 8 bases match TRBD2. CDR3 in amino acids: CATSHSGSRSYEQYF. In DNA, the CDR3 is TGTGCCACATCCCACAGCGGGAGTCGCTCCTACGAGCAGTACTTC.